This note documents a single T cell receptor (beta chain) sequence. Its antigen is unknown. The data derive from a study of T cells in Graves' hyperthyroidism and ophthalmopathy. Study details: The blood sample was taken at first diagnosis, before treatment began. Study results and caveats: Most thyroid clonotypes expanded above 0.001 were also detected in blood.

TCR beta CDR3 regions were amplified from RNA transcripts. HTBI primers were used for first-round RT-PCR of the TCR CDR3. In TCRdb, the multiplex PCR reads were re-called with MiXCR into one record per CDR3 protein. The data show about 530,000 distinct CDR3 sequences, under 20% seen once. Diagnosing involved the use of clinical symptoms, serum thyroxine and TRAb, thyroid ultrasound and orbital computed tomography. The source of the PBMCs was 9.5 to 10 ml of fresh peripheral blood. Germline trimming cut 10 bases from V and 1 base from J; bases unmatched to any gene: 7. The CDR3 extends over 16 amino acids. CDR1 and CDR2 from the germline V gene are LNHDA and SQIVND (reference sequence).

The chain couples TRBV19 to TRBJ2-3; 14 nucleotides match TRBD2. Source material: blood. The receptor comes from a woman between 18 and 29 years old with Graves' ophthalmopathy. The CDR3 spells CANRLAGGLGTDTQYF. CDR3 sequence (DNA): TGTGCCAATCGACTAGCGGGGGGGCTTGGCACAGATACGCAGTATTTT.